These 15 T cell receptor beta chains share one sample of origin, sequenced in a study of blood T cell repertoires in COVID-19. Method: immunoSEQ multiplex PCR; TCRdb's copy keeps in-frame clones and lacks some. The table records about 130,000 clones, just over 85% of them present only once. Sequenced: PBMCs or T cells enriched from blood (not recorded which). Receptors were obtained from a man over 45 who had recovered from COVID-19.

The chain recombines TRBV2 with TRBJ1-5; D not certain. V lost 3 bases, J lost 5 bases, and 11 bases lay in between. Germline CDR1 is SNHLY and CDR2 is FYNNEI. This CDR3 is 14 amino acids long. The CDR3 nucleotides are TGTGCCAGCAGTGATTCGGGATCTTATCAGCCCCAGCATTTT. Amino acids: CASSDSGSYQPQHF.

The chain uses TRBV28 and TRBJ1-2; D is unclear. This CDR3 has 15 residues. CDR1 is MDHEN, CDR2 SYDVKM, per germline. The V gene lost 5 bases and the J gene lost 4 bases, with 17 bases spanning the gap. CDR3 DNA sequence: TGTGCCAGCAGTCTAACCCCGGAGAGCAGCTATGGCTACACCTTC. The encoded protein is CASSLTPESSYGYTF.

The chain recombines TRBV4-2 with TRBJ2-1, with 10 positions matching TRBD2. The junction had 6 bases not matched to a gene; V was cut back by 3 bases and J by 7 bases. The CDR3 covers 15 residues. CDR1 and CDR2 (germline): LGHNA, YNFKEQ. CDR3 DNA sequence: TGTGCCAGCAGCCATCTAGCGGGGGAGCTGAATGAGCAGTTCTTC. Its protein is CASSHLAGELNEQFF.

The chain couples TRBV2 to TRBJ2-7; a possible D gene is TRBD1 (6 bases). V was trimmed by 5 bases and J by 6 bases, leaving 11 bases between them. The CDR3 consists of 12 residues. Germline CDR1 is SNHLY and CDR2 is FYNNEI. CDR3 sequence reads: CASSYTGSEQYV. For the CDR3, the DNA is TGTGCCAGCAGTTATACAGGGAGCGAGCAGTACGTC.

The chain has TRBV7-2 and TRBJ2-1; no reliable D call. The germline CDR1 and CDR2 sequences are SGHTA and FQGNSA. The CDR3 extends over 13 amino acids. The V gene lost 1 base and the J gene lost 3 bases, with 4 bases spanning the gap. As DNA, the CDR3 is TGTGCCAGCAGCTTAGAATACTACAATGAGCAGTTCTTC. It codes for CASSLEYYNEQFF. Full variable domain (rest looked up from reference TRBV7-2 and TRBJ2-1): GAGVSQSPSNKVTEKGKDVELRCDPISGHTALYWYRQSLGQGLEFLIYFQGNSAPDKSGLPSDRFSAERTGGSVSTLTIQRTQQEDSAVYLCASSLEYYNEQFFGPGTRLTVL.

The chain couples TRBV5-6 to TRBJ1-1, with 7 positions matching TRBD1. This CDR3 region has 13 residues. CDR1 SGHDT and CDR2 YYEEEE come from the germline V gene. V was pared by 5 bases and J by 12 bases, with 13 bases of the junction left unmatched. Here the CDR3 reads CASRMDRPLKSFF. The CDR3 region has the DNA TGTGCCAGCAGAATGGACAGGCCCTTGAAATCTTTCTTT.

The table lists this clone with a count of one. The chain joins TRBV23-1 to TRBJ1-1; 8 nucleotides align to TRBD1. TRBV23-1 is classed as an ORF, of uncertain function. The trim removed 2 bases at V and 0 bases at J, leaving 11 bases unmatched. The CDR3 spans 18 residues. In DNA form, the CDR3 reads TGCGCCAGCAGTCAACTTGACAGGGGTAGGCTAGTGAACACTGAAGCTTTCTTT. This codes for CASSQLDRGRLVNTEAFF.

The chain employs TRBV7-2 and TRBJ2-1; D not resolved. This CDR3 region has 13 residues. The V end lost 0 bases, the J end lost 3 bases, and 3 bases lay between the germline ends. CDR1 and CDR2 from the germline V gene are SGHTA and FQGNSA. The CDR3 DNA reads TGTGCCAGCAGCTTAGCCCACTACAATGAGCAGTTCTTC. Protein sequence: CASSLAHYNEQFF. Combining the CDR3 with reference TRBV7-2 and TRBJ2-1 gives the whole variable domain GAGVSQSPSNKVTEKGKDVELRCDPISGHTALYWYRQSLGQGLEFLIYFQGNSAPDKSGLPSDRFSAERTGGSVSTLTIQRTQQEDSAVYLCASSLAHYNEQFFGPGTRLTVL.

The chain carries TRBV2 and TRBJ2-7, with 8 bases lining up with TRBD1. J gave up 2 bases and V 10 bases, and 4 bases lay outside the gene matches. Germline V gene sequence: CDR1 SNHLY, CDR2 FYNNEI. The length of the CDR3 is 12 residues. The CDR3 DNA reads as TGTGCCACACACAGGGGGGCCTACGAGCAGTACGTC. Translating gives CATHRGAYEQYV.

V and J are TRBV28 and TRBJ1-2; TRBD1 might be the D (6 bases). Trimming cost V 10 bases and J 7 bases, with 22 bases left between them. Germline V gene sequence: CDR1 MDHEN, CDR2 SYDVKM. This CDR3 is built from 14 residues. The CDR3 nucleotides are TGTGCCATCCCATTGGGGGGGCGTCGGGGTGGCTACACCTTC. It is translated as CAIPLGGRRGGYTF.

V is TRBV9 and J is TRBJ2-7; 7 nucleotides line up with TRBD2. J gave up 6 bases and V 2 bases, and 5 bases lay outside the gene matches. Looked up from germline, CDR1 is SGDLS and CDR2 is YYNGEE. This CDR3 region has 13 residues. The CDR3 sequence is CASSVRGGSEQYF. Here the CDR3 DNA reads TGTGCCAGCAGCGTTCGCGGGGGATCCGAGCAGTACTTC.

V and J are TRBV7-2 and TRBJ2-3; TRBD2 aligns across 12 bases. CDR1 and CDR2 (germline): SGHTA, FQGNSA. The V and J ends lost 1 base and 6 bases, in that order; junction bases with no gene match: 2. The CDR3 totals 15 residues. DNA for the CDR3: TGTGCCAGCAGCTTAGATACTAGCGGGAGGGATACGCAGTATTTT. As protein: CASSLDTSGRDTQYF.

V is TRBV11-1 and J is TRBJ1-1; the D gene is possibly TRBD1 (6 bases). The V and J ends lost 3 bases and 7 bases respectively, with 12 bases between them. CDR3 length: 13 residues. Germline V gene sequence: CDR1 SGHAT, CDR2 FQDESV (reference sequence). The CDR3 here is CASSLIQGIEAFF. Here the CDR3 DNA reads TGTGCCAGCAGCTTGATACAGGGAATTGAAGCTTTCTTT.

The rearrangement uses TRBV7-9 and TRBJ2-1, with D perhaps TRBD1 (7 bases). There are 16 residues in the CDR3. Per the germline V gene, CDR1 is SEHNR and CDR2 is FQNEAQ (reference sequence). V gave up 0 bases and J gave up 9 bases, with 18 bases separating them. CDR3 sequence: CASSLAGVSGGGEQFF. DNA for the CDR3: TGTGCCAGCAGCTTAGCGGGGGTATCAGGGGGAGGTGAGCAGTTCTTC.

This chain links TRBV11-2 with TRBJ2-1; TRBD2 matches 11 bases. Germline CDR1 and CDR2: SGHAT and FQNNGV. With V trimmed by 2 bases and J by 13 bases, 7 bases remained unmatched. The CDR3 length is 14 residues. The CDR3 coding sequence is TGTGCCAGCAGCTTAACACCACTAGCGGGGGCCCAGTTCTTC. Encoded protein: CASSLTPLAGAQFF.